The clone carrying this TCR beta chain was picked up a small number of times. This sample was included in a study of chronic HIV infection and antiretroviral therapy. Trimming took 7 bases from V and 4 from J; bases not matched to a gene: 3. Germline V CDR1 and CDR2: SQVTM, ANQGSEA. CDR3 length: 11 amino acids. TCRdb recomputed calls from the 5' RACE reads with MiXCR, one row per CDR3 protein. Of about 38,000 distinct CDR3 sequences listed, roughly 7.6% are singletons. The V gene is TRBV29-1, the J gene TRBJ1-1; 7 nucleotides align to TRBD1. The clonotype comes from an adult who had HIV and had not received antiretroviral therapy, or was an uninfected healthy control (not recorded which). Sequenced input: peripheral blood. CDR3 coding DNA: TGCAGCGCGGGACAGCCCACTGAAGCTTTCTTT. As protein: CSAGQPTEAFF.